Following are 17 T cell receptor beta chains from one sample sequenced in a study of response to subunit inactivated influenza vaccine. MiXCR, run by TCRdb on the RT-PCR reads, gives a single entry per CDR3 protein. Of fewer than 750,000 distinct CDR3 sequences listed, 14% are singletons. The specimen was PBMCs from blood, collected less than 13 days after vaccination. The receptors stem from a man over 45 who received an inactivated influenza vaccine.

A remark on this clonotype: One end of the junction varies from germline; a read error may be responsible. The chain joins TRBV6-5 to TRBJ2-1; D remains unclear. Germline V gene sequence: CDR1 MNHEY, CDR2 SVGAGI. CDR3 length: 13 residues. CDR3 bases: TGTGCCAGCAGTCACTCAGGAAACAATGAGCAGTTCTTC. It translates to CASSHSGNNEQFF.

The chain uses TRBV20-1 and TRBJ2-5, with TRBD2 identical over 10 bases. The V segment lost 2 bases and the J segment 5 bases; nucleotides outside the gene matches: 5. Germline-derived CDR1 and CDR2 are DFQATT and SNEGSKA (reference sequence). The CDR3 spans 14 residues. The CDR3 sequence: CSARTTSGMETQYF. The DNA of the CDR3 is TGCAGTGCTAGAACAACTAGCGGGATGGAGACCCAGTACTTC.

V and J are TRBV7-9 and TRBJ2-7; D is unresolved. The germline CDR1 and CDR2 sequences are SEHNR and FQNEAQ (reference sequence). The CDR3 is 11 amino acids. Here the CDR3 reads CAYQSGQTEFV. The CDR3 bases are TGTGCCTATCAGTCCGGGCAGACGGAATTCGTC.

This clonotype has just a few counts. Here the CDR3 reads CASSPRNEGEKLFF. The CDR3 nucleotides read TGTGCCAGCTCACCCCGAAACGAGGGTGAAAAACTGTTTTTT. The J gene is TRBJ1-4, the V gene TRBV18, with D unclear. This CDR3 is 14 amino acids long. Trimming stripped 3 bases from V and 7 bases from J, with 12 bases between. CDR1 is KGHSH and CDR2 is LQKENI in the germline V gene.

J is TRBJ2-7 and V is TRBV18; 8 bases fit TRBD1. J gave up 5 bases and V 3 bases, and 6 bases lay outside the gene matches. The CDR3 consists of 14 residues. The V gene's germline CDR1 is KGHSH and CDR2 LQKENI. CDR3 sequence: CASSPGQALHEQYF. CDR3 nucleotides: TGTGCCAGCTCACCGGGACAGGCTCTACACGAGCAGTACTTC.

This chain joins TRBV29-1 and TRBJ2-3; a possible D gene is TRBD2 (6 bases). The V and J ends lost 8 bases and 1 base respectively, with 22 bases between them. Germline V gene data show CDR1 as SQVTM and CDR2 as ANQGSEA. This CDR3 comprises 16 residues. The CDR3 loop reads CSFGGIPTERTDTQYF. In DNA, the CDR3 is TGCAGCTTCGGCGGGATCCCGACCGAACGCACAGATACGCAGTATTTT.

This clonotype was observed a handful of times. The chain links TRBV28 to TRBJ2-7; tentatively, D is TRBD2 (6 bases). Germline assignment: CDR1 MDHEN and CDR2 SYDVKM. The V end was cut by 1 base, the J end by 1 base, with 14 bases between. There are 16 residues in the CDR3. This chain's CDR3 is CASSLSEGLPSYEQYF. The CDR3 nucleotides are TGTGCCAGCAGTTTATCGGAGGGGCTCCCTTCCTACGAGCAGTACTTC. Full variable domain (missing parts from reference TRBV28 and TRBJ2-7): DVKVTQSSRYLVKRTGEKVFLECVQDMDHENMFWYRQDPGLGLRLIYFSYDVKMKEKGDIPEGYSVSREKKERFSLILESASTNQTSMYLCASSLSEGLPSYEQYFGPGTRLTVT.

This sequence joins TRBV14 and TRBJ2-2; D is tentatively TRBD1 or TRBD2 (5 bases each). The V gene lost 5 bases and the J gene lost 4 bases, with 17 bases spanning the gap. CDR3 length equals 16 residues. Germline CDR1 is SGHDN and CDR2 is FVKESK. The CDR3 nucleotides are TGTGCCAGCAGCAGAGGGGCCACGATTGGCACCGGGGAGCTGTTTTTT. Translating gives CASSRGATIGTGELFF.

This clonotype has a handful of counts. V usage is TRBV5-5 and J usage is TRBJ2-1; no clear D. The CDR3 consists of 16 residues. The germline CDR1 and CDR2 sequences are SGHKS and YYEKEE (reference sequence). The V end lost 0 bases, the J end lost 1 base, and 11 bases lay between the germline ends. CDR3 loop: CASSLETVRSYNEQFF. The CDR3 bases are TGTGCCAGCAGCTTGGAAACAGTCCGATCCTACAATGAGCAGTTCTTC.

This clonotype has only a few counts. V usage is TRBV7-2 and J usage is TRBJ1-3; possible D gene TRBD1, 5 bases. Germline V gives CDR1 SGHTA, CDR2 FQGNSA. V was pared by 5 bases and J by 1 base, with 12 bases between. The CDR3 extends over 15 amino acids. The chain's CDR3 is CASSGRVKSGNTIYF. The CDR3 DNA sequence: TGTGCCAGCAGCGGCAGGGTGAAGTCTGGAAACACCATATATTTT. Using reference TRBV7-2 and TRBJ1-3 for the parts outside the CDR3, the full variable domain is GAGVSQSPSNKVTEKGKDVELRCDPISGHTALYWYRQSLGQGLEFLIYFQGNSAPDKSGLPSDRFSAERTGGSVSTLTIQRTQQEDSAVYLCASSGRVKSGNTIYFGEGSWLTVV.

The rearrangement uses TRBV10-2 and TRBJ2-1; TRBD2 aligns across 15 bases. The CDR3 is made up of 21 amino acids. V lost 4 bases, J lost 0 bases, and 13 bases stayed unmatched. In germline, CDR1 is WSHSY, CDR2 SAAADI. CDR3 residues: CASSASGTSGGLLSSYNEQFF. The CDR3 region has the DNA TGCGCCAGCAGTGCATCCGGGACTAGCGGGGGGCTCCTGAGCTCCTACAATGAGCAGTTCTTC.

In its sample, this clonotype was seen a few times. J is TRBJ2-1 and V is TRBV12-3 or TRBV12-4, with TRBD2 identical over 7 bases. Trimming at V came to 3 bases and at J to 6 bases, leaving 5 bases not matched to a gene. CDR3 length: 14 amino acids. Here the CDR3 DNA reads TGTGCCAGCAGTTTTGGCGGGAGTGGCAATGAGCAGTTCTTC. Its translation is CASSFGGSGNEQFF.

This clonotype was observed a few times. The chain recombines TRBV5-6 with TRBJ2-3, with 12 bases that match TRBD1. Germline V gene lookup returns CDR1 SGHDT and CDR2 YYEEEE. The CDR3 totals 17 residues. Germline trimming cut 4 bases from V and 2 bases from J; bases unmatched to any gene: 8. Here the CDR3 reads CASSAGQGAFFTDTQYF. The CDR3, as DNA: TGTGCCAGCAGCGCGGGACAGGGGGCGTTTTTCACAGATACGCAGTATTTT.

This clonotype was picked up a small number of times. This chain links TRBV12-3 or TRBV12-4 with TRBJ2-7; D is perhaps TRBD1 (6 bases). V was clipped by 6 bases and J by 5 bases, with 14 bases between them. The CDR3 consists of 13 residues. CDR3 nucleotides: TGTGCCAGCAGGGGACAAGGGGCCCACGAGCAGTACTTC. It encodes CASRGQGAHEQYF.

This clonotype came up a few times. The rearrangement joins TRBV4-1 to TRBJ2-7; D tentatively reads TRBD1 or TRBD2 (5 bases each). CDR1 and CDR2 (germline): MGHRA, YSYEKL. With 7 bases removed from V and 0 bases from J, the gap between germline ends came to 22 bases. This CDR3 contains 17 residues. The CDR3 reads CASMPYLSGTVSYEQYF. CDR3 nucleotide sequence: TGCGCCAGCATGCCGTATCTGTCCGGGACGGTCTCCTACGAGCAGTACTTC.

The chain is built from TRBV28 and TRBJ2-2; D tentatively fits TRBD1 or TRBD2 (7 bases each). The germline V gene encodes CDR1 MDHEN and CDR2 SYDVKM. Trimming took 6 bases from V and 7 from J, leaving 21 bases between them. This CDR3 is 16 amino acids long. DNA of the CDR3: TGTGCCAGCAGACAAAGCGGGACAGCTGGGGGCGGGGAGCTGTTTTTT. Translating it yields CASRQSGTAGGGELFF.

The V gene is TRBV6-2 or TRBV6-3, the J gene TRBJ2-1; 14 bases are shared with TRBD2. The germline V gene encodes CDR1 MNHEY and CDR2 SVGEGT. Unmatched junction bases numbered 9, after V lost 2 bases and J lost 6 bases. The CDR3 sequence is 18 residues long. The CDR3 loop reads CASSYTARTSGRTNEQFF. As DNA, the CDR3 is TGTGCCAGCAGTTACACCGCGCGGACTAGCGGGAGGACCAATGAGCAGTTCTTC.